Sequencing of this TCR beta chain was carried out in a study of CD8+ T cells in alopecia areata. Across the whole study: Among treated patients, oral tofacitinib was administered at 5 to 10 mg twice daily. Tofacitinib therapy lasting 6 to 18 months was followed by 6 months off drug. Affected scalp percentage gauged treated patients' severity.

Treatment here: oral pan-JAK inhibitor, 5-10 mg twice daily. Germline V gene data show CDR1 as SQVTM and CDR2 as ANQGSEA. This CDR3 contains 14 residues. J gave up 5 bases and V 7 bases, and 10 bases lay outside the gene matches. RNA was isolated and reverse transcribed to cDNA, the sequencing template. Measured with immunoSEQ multiplex PCR; TCRdb has only the in-frame clones, and not every one. The table lists approximately 200,000 clones, more than 55% of them singletons. V usage is TRBV29-1 and J usage is TRBJ2-5, with 10 bases lining up with TRBD1. The sequencing here drew on CD4+ T cells sorted from blood, taken at week 4, from a patient treated with tofacitinib. The TCR was taken from a human donor with alopecia areata. The CDR3 loop is CSAVKTGGWETQYF. The CDR3 DNA follows: TGCAGCGCCGTCAAGACAGGGGGCTGGGAGACCCAGTACTTC.